This TCR beta chain is from a study of blood T cell repertoires in COVID-19. Study information: Specimens from acute and convalescent COVID-19 originated in the United States, Italy and Spain. PBMCs, B-cell-depleted T cells, or T cells were the source of the cDNA or gDNA that made up the material.

The V and J ends lost 0 bases and 7 bases, in that order; junction bases with no gene match: 1. Germline CDR1 and CDR2: SGHNT and YYREEE (reference sequence). This CDR3 comprises 14 residues. Original analysis: Estimation of nucleated cell counts relied on the amplification of reference gene primers. The protocol was immunoSEQ multiplex PCR, while the TCRdb copy is restricted to in-frame clones and leaves out a portion. The V and J calls and the clone size are those of that table, but D and trimming were determined from the DNA. This table has 300,000 or so clones, around four fifths appearing once. This TCR derives from a woman aged 50 to 60 with active or convalescent COVID-19. V is TRBV5-4 and J is TRBJ2-1; 10 bases line up with TRBD2. Sequencing input: peripheral blood. Written as DNA, the CDR3 is TGTGCCAGCAGCTTGGGGGGACTAGCGAATGAGCAGTTCTTC. Its translation: CASSLGGLANEQFF.